The rows below give T cell receptor beta chains drawn from one sample of a study of T cell changes during pregnancy in multiple sclerosis. Clones were sequenced by immunoSEQ multiplex PCR, and TCRdb holds only the in-frame ones, with some missing. This sample has roughly 26,000 clones; roughly nine tenths occur once, and the top ten carry roughly 17%. The input for sequencing was CD8+ T cells from peripheral blood mononuclear cells, taken in the second trimester of pregnancy. The receptors come from a female donor with multiple sclerosis, enrolled in a pregnancy study. The CDR3 runs from the conserved cysteine through the conserved F or W. A D gene is named only where the DNA matches it firmly. Not all rows give a size; the values are once, few, many and, for expanded clones, a class.

V: TRBV6-5
size: once
D: -
J: TRBJ2-3
DNA: TGTGCCAGCAGTTATTCCTCTAGCCGAGATACGCAGTATTTT
CDR3: CASSYSSSRDTQYF

V: TRBV6-4
size: -
D: -
J: TRBJ2-1
DNA: TGTGCCAGCAGCGACGAGGCTTACAATGAGCAGTTCTTC
CDR3: CASSDEAYNEQFF

V: TRBV4-1
size: -
D: TRBD1
J: TRBJ2-7
DNA: TGCGCCAGCAGCGTGGGGACAGGGTCTATCGAGCAGTACTTC
CDR3: CASSVGTGSIEQYF

V: TRBV2
size: once
D: TRBD1
J: TRBJ1-1
DNA: TGTGCCAGCATTATAGACAGGGGCACTGAAGCTTTCTTT
CDR3: CASIIDRGTEAFF

V: TRBV7-2
size: -
D: -
J: TRBJ1-1
DNA: TGTGCCAGCAGCTTGGCCACAGGGACTGAAGCTTTCTTT
CDR3: CASSLATGTEAFF

V: TRBV28
size: -
D: TRBD1
J: TRBJ1-4
DNA: TGTGCCAGCAGTGCCCCCACAGGGGGGGTGGAAAAACTGTTTTTT
CDR3: CASSAPTGGVEKLFF

V: TRBV28
size: -
D: -
J: TRBJ1-4
DNA: TGTGCCAGCAGTTTGTTAGGGGGTGTTTCAGATCGTTTAGGAAAACTGTTTTTT
CDR3: CASSLLGGVSDRLGKLFF

V: TRBV27
size: -
D: -
J: TRBJ2-1
DNA: TGTGCCAGCATCGCGGGAAGCTCCTACAATGAGCAGTTCTTC
CDR3: CASIAGSSYNEQFF

V: TRBV5-6
size: -
D: TRBD1
J: TRBJ2-3
DNA: TGTGCCAGCAGCCATACGACAGGGGGCACAGATACGCAGTATTTT
CDR3: CASSHTTGGTDTQYF

V: TRBV5-5
size: few
D: -
J: TRBJ2-7
DNA: TGTGCCAGCAGCTCAGAAAACTACGAGCAGTACTTC
CDR3: CASSSENYEQYF

V: TRBV4-3
size: -
D: -
J: TRBJ2-7
DNA: TGCGCCAGCAGCCAGGGACTTCCAGGATACGAGCAGTACTTC
CDR3: CASSQGLPGYEQYF

V: TRBV27
size: -
D: -
J: TRBJ2-3
DNA: TGTGCCAGCAGTTGGCCAGGGAGGCCAGATACGCAGTATTTT
CDR3: CASSWPGRPDTQYF

V: TRBV27
size: -
D: -
J: TRBJ2-3
DNA: TGTGCCAGCGCCGGAGGGGGGGCTACTTTTGACACAGATACGCAGTATTTT
CDR3: CASAGGGATFDTDTQYF

V: TRBV6-4
size: -
D: -
J: TRBJ2-1
DNA: TGTGCCAGCAGTGAAACGGGAGTGGACTACAATGAGCAGTTCTTC
CDR3: CASSETGVDYNEQFF

V: TRBV28
size: -
D: -
J: TRBJ2-7
DNA: TGTGCCAGCAGTTTCAGCAGGGGTGGCGAGCAGTACTTC
CDR3: CASSFSRGGEQYF

V: TRBV7-8
size: -
D: TRBD1
J: TRBJ2-5
DNA: TGTGCCAGCAGCTCCGTGGACAGGGGCTTGGGGGAGACCCAGTACTTC
CDR3: CASSSVDRGLGETQYF

V: TRBV5-4
size: -
D: -
J: TRBJ1-1
DNA: TGTGCCAGCAGCCCTTGGCCGGGACACCACACTGAAGCTTTCTTT
CDR3: CASSPWPGHHTEAFF

V: TRBV7-9
size: -
D: -
J: TRBJ2-6
DNA: TGTGCCAGCAGCTTAATGAGCTCTGGGGCCAACGTCCTGACTTTC
CDR3: CASSLMSSGANVLTF

V: TRBV7-8
size: -
D: -
J: TRBJ1-1
DNA: TGTGCCAGCAGCTTAGCGCCTATCCAATCAAACACTGAAGCTTTCTTT
CDR3: CASSLAPIQSNTEAFF